The entry below describes one T cell receptor beta chain. Its antigen is unidentified. Profiling relied on immunoSEQ multiplex PCR, and the TCRdb table lists in-frame clones only, not all of them. The sample holds over 200,000 clones, around 88% seen once. The record originates from a study of cytomegalovirus exposure and HLA in healthy donors. Study-wide findings and caveats: Three chains linked to CMV were shown in vitro to be specific for CMV antigens.

There are 15 residues in the CDR3. CDR1 MDHEN and CDR2 SYDVKM come from the germline V gene. V lost 1 base and J 7 bases, leaving 17 bases between the germline ends. Sequencing was carried out using PBMCs. V and J are TRBV28 and TRBJ2-7; D gene unclear. The sequence came from a woman aged 18-29 years in good health and CMV-seronegative. CDR3 bases: TGTGCCAGCAGTTTATTGACTGGTCGATCTACGGAGCAGTACTTC. Its translation: CASSLLTGRSTEQYF.